These 25 T cell receptor beta chains were all obtained from the same sample, sequenced in a study of regulatory T cells in long-lasting Graves disease. Noted time point: newly diagnosed GD, antithyroid drugs for less than 3 months. RNA isolated from PBMCs was used to make the TCR library. Arm-PCR of CDR3 regions with iRepertoire HTBI primers generated TCR beta libraries. MiXCR was run by TCRdb on the multiplex PCR reads, yielding one entry per CDR3 protein. Altogether over 350,000 distinct CDR3 sequences are present, approximately 15% being singletons, with the ten largest covering over 7%. The same sample was also studied in work on T cells in Graves' hyperthyroidism and ophthalmopathy.

The starting material was peripheral blood mononuclear cells (PBMCs), obtained at new diagnosis, from a patient treated with antithyroid drugs. The receptors originated from a woman aged 40 to 50 with Graves disease.

This clonotype was seen many times. CDR3 protein: CASKERTGNTIYF. The CDR3 nucleotides are TGTGCCAGCAAAGAGCGGACTGGAAACACCATATATTTT. V gene TRBV19 combines with J gene TRBJ1-3; unclear D gene. Germline V lookup: CDR1 LNHDA, CDR2 SQIVND (reference sequence). The length of the CDR3 is 13 residues. V gave up 9 bases and J gave up 2 bases, with 11 bases separating them.

The chain combines TRBV20-1 with TRBJ2-7; D is tentatively TRBD1 or TRBD2 (5 bases each). The germline V gene has CDR1 DFQATT and CDR2 SNEGSKA (reference sequence). This CDR3 is built from 11 residues. The CDR3 DNA reads as TGCACTTGGGACGGGCCCTACGAGCAGTACTTC. This sequence encodes CTWDGPYEQYF.

This clonotype was observed a few times. This may stem from a read error, because a much larger clone lies one nucleotide away. The J gene is TRBJ2-2, the V gene TRBV7-8; D ambiguous. V was trimmed by 6 bases and J by 2 bases, leaving 13 bases between them. CDR1 SGHVS and CDR2 FQNEAQ come from the germline V gene. CDR3 length: 15 amino acids. This chain's CDR3 is CASSNGGLNTGELFF. The CDR3 nucleotides read TGTGCCAGCAGTAATGGCGGATTAAACACCGGGGAGCTGTTTTTT.

This clonotype was detected ten times or more. The chain recombines TRBV24-1 with TRBJ2-2; D is unclear. Trimming took off 0 bases at V and 9 bases at J, with 7 bases between the two ends. CDR3 size: 13 residues. The germline V gene has CDR1 KGHDR and CDR2 SFDVKD. This CDR3 is CATSDLGRRELFF. The CDR3 nucleotides are TGTGCCACCAGTGATTTGGGTCGCCGGGAGCTGTTTTTT.

This clonotype was observed at least ten times. The V call is TRBV11-3, the J call TRBJ2-1; 9 positions agree with TRBD1. The length of the CDR3 is 14 residues. The V and J ends lost 6 bases and 5 bases, in that order; junction bases with no gene match: 5. Germline CDR1 SGHNT, CDR2 YENEEA. CDR3 DNA sequence: TGTGCCAGCAGTTGGACAGGGGACAACAATGAGCAGTTCTTC. Its translation is CASSWTGDNNEQFF.

V usage is TRBV5-6 and J usage is TRBJ2-2; 7 positions match TRBD1. Germline loops: CDR1 SGHDT, CDR2 YYEEEE. J was trimmed by 8 bases and V by 0 bases; bases with no gene match: 10. The CDR3 spans 16 residues. In DNA, the CDR3 is TGTGCCAGCAGCTTGGGGACAGGTGGTCTCTGGGGGGAGCTGTTTTTT. Residues: CASSLGTGGLWGELFF.

A few counts support this clonotype. The J gene is TRBJ2-2, the V gene TRBV12-3 or TRBV12-4; 10 positions match TRBD1. The CDR3 totals 15 residues. V shed 6 bases and J 6 bases; nucleotides not matched to a gene: 7. The CDR3 DNA sequence: TGTGCCAGCAGAGATGACAGGGGGCCTCCCGGGGAGCTGTTTTTT. Residues: CASRDDRGPPGELFF.

This clonotype was observed at least ten times. The chain couples TRBV27 to TRBJ2-7, with D perhaps TRBD2 (6 bases). The CDR3 totals 16 residues. Trimming took 0 bases from V and 6 from J, leaving 18 bases between them. Germline V gene data show CDR1 as MNHEY and CDR2 as SMNVEV (reference sequence). CDR3 protein: CASSLSFGNNGGEQYF. The CDR3 DNA reads TGTGCCAGCAGTTTATCTTTCGGTAATAACGGGGGCGAGCAGTACTTC.

This clonotype was detected only once. Because it lacks the conserved phenylalanine or tryptophan at the end, this CDR3 is likely a read error. The rearrangement uses TRBV30 and TRBJ2-3, with D perhaps matching TRBD1 or TRBD2 (5 bases each). This CDR3 comprises 13 residues. Trimming took 4 bases from V and 3 from J, leaving 11 bases between them. Germline V lookup: CDR1 GTSNPN, CDR2 SVGIG (reference sequence). DNA for the CDR3: TGTGCCTGGAATCAAGGGACGACAGATACGCAGTATTTG. Translation gives CAWNQGTTDTQYL.

For this clonotype: A clone one base away is much larger, so this may be a read error. The J gene is TRBJ2-1, the V gene TRBV20-1; no clear D. The J call may be faulty, since TRBJ2-5 better matches the DNA end. CDR1 is DFQATT and CDR2 is SNEGSKA in the germline V gene (reference sequence). This CDR3 spans 13 amino acids. For the CDR3, the DNA is TGCAGTGCTAGGGACCAAAGGCAAGGGACCCAGTACTTC. Translation gives CSARDQRQGTQYF.

Turning to this clonotype: A single base separates this from a much larger clone, so it may be a read error. The chain links TRBV12-3 or TRBV12-4 to TRBJ2-1; 7 positions match TRBD2. The CDR3 consists of 17 residues. With 5 bases clipped from V and 6 bases from J, the junction kept 16 bases outside the gene matches. The CDR3 region is CASSNLGRGGSPNEQFF. In DNA form, the CDR3 reads TGTGCCAGCAGTAACCTAGGCCGCGGGGGAAGTCCCAATGAGCAGTTCTTC.

The J gene is TRBJ1-2, the V gene TRBV6-2 or TRBV6-3; no clear D gene. CDR3 length: 16 residues. Trimming cost V 0 bases and J 0 bases, with 11 bases left between them. Germline assignment: CDR1 MNHEY and CDR2 SVGEGT. As DNA, the CDR3 is TGTGCCAGCAGTTACTCCCCAGGTCCAGCTAACTATGGCTACACCTTC. This translates into CASSYSPGPANYGYTF.

V usage is TRBV7-2 and J usage is TRBJ2-3; D possibly uses TRBD1 or TRBD2 (5 bases each). The germline CDR1 and CDR2 sequences are SGHTA and FQGNSA. The CDR3 has 15 residues. Trimming left V 3 bases short and J 0 bases short, with 10 bases between. CDR3 nucleotides: TGTGCCAGCAGCTTGGGACCATATAGCACAGATACGCAGTATTTT. This gives the protein CASSLGPYSTDTQYF. Full variable domain (remainder filled in from reference TRBV7-2 and TRBJ2-3): GAGVSQSPSNKVTEKGKDVELRCDPISGHTALYWYRQSLGQGLEFLIYFQGNSAPDKSGLPSDRFSAERTGGSVSTLTIQRTQQEDSAVYLCASSLGPYSTDTQYFGPGTRLTVL.

This clonotype was counted at least ten times. The V and J genes are TRBV27 and TRBJ1-2; D gene unclear. The CDR3 sequence is 13 residues long. Trimming removed 6 bases at V and 4 bases at J, with 12 bases between. Germline values: CDR1 MNHEY, CDR2 SMNVEV (reference sequence). The CDR3 DNA sequence: TGTGCCAGCAGCCGAACGGATCGCTATGGCTACACCTTC. As protein: CASSRTDRYGYTF.

This chain joins TRBV27 and TRBJ2-7; tentative D call: TRBD2 (7 bases). Per germline, CDR1 MNHEY and CDR2 SMNVEV (reference sequence). The CDR3 consists of 14 residues. Trimming pared 3 bases from V and 6 bases from J, leaving 15 bases between. The CDR3 loop reads CASSFGGGGGEQYF. DNA of the CDR3: TGTGCCAGCAGTTTTGGGGGAGGGGGAGGCGAGCAGTACTTC.

The gene calls are TRBV2 and TRBJ2-3; D not resolved. CDR3 length: 15 amino acids. The germline V and J ends were trimmed by 5 bases and 1 base, with 13 bases remaining between them. Germline V gene data show CDR1 as SNHLY and CDR2 as FYNNEI. CDR3 in DNA: TGTGCCAGCAGTTTATCGTGGCCGGGCACAGATACGCAGTATTTT. Amino acid sequence: CASSLSWPGTDTQYF.

Many counts were recorded for this clonotype. This chain joins TRBV24-1 and TRBJ2-2; no definite D call. The germline V gene encodes CDR1 KGHDR and CDR2 SFDVKD. The V end was cut by 3 bases, the J end by 0 bases, with 4 bases between. CDR3 length: 14 residues. The DNA of the CDR3 is TGTGCCACCAGTGATGTGCCGAACACCGGGGAGCTGTTTTTT. Amino acids: CATSDVPNTGELFF.

This clonotype was counted many times. This chain connects TRBV9 to TRBJ2-2, with 7 positions matching TRBD1. This CDR3 is built from 17 residues. The germline CDR1 and CDR2 sequences are SGDLS and YYNGEE. V shed 0 bases and J 2 bases; nucleotides not matched to a gene: 7. The CDR3 loop is CASSVGIGGSNTGELFF. CDR3 nucleotides: TGTGCCAGCAGCGTAGGGATAGGGGGCAGTAACACCGGGGAGCTGTTTTTT.

This clonotype came up many times. The rearrangement links TRBV7-8 to TRBJ1-1; no definite D call. CDR1 and CDR2 (germline): SGHVS, FQNEAQ. CDR3 length: 13 residues. V was pared by 6 bases and J by 7 bases, with 15 bases between. CDR3 in amino acids: CASRDEVLSEAFF. The DNA of the CDR3 is TGTGCCAGCAGGGACGAGGTCCTCAGTGAAGCTTTCTTT.

The count of this clonotype is one. A read error may explain this, as a much larger clone is one base away. This chain joins TRBV6-1 and TRBJ2-5, with D perhaps TRBD1 or TRBD2 (5 bases each). Germline V gene sequence: CDR1 MNHNS, CDR2 SASEGT. This CDR3 is 15 amino acids long. Trimming stripped 6 bases from V and 7 bases from J, with 21 bases between. The CDR3 DNA sequence: TGTGCCAGCAGACGGCCGGCGGCAGGGACCGGGACCCAGTACTTC. This gives the protein CASRRPAAGTGTQYF.

V usage is TRBV12-3 or TRBV12-4 and J usage is TRBJ2-1, with D perhaps matching TRBD2 (5 bases). The CDR3 runs to 19 residues. V lost 4 bases, J lost 1 base, and 23 bases lay in between. The CDR3 reads CASSSIPLTLRASYNEQFF. DNA of the CDR3: TGTGCCAGCAGTTCGATTCCCCTAACCCTGCGGGCTTCCTACAATGAGCAGTTCTTC.

This clonotype was found many times. CDR3 protein: CASSLRRFAGVGYEQFF. DNA of the CDR3: TGTGCCAGCAGTTTACGCCGGTTTGCAGGGGTTGGCTATGAGCAGTTCTTC. V is TRBV28 and J is TRBJ2-1; D perhaps matches TRBD1 (6 bases). CDR3 length: 17 residues. V shed 2 bases and J shed 8 bases, with 22 bases lying between them. Germline CDR1 and CDR2: MDHEN and SYDVKM.

The sample holds many counts of this clonotype. The genes are TRBV28 and TRBJ2-2; D is perhaps TRBD2 (6 bases). Looked up from germline, CDR1 is MDHEN and CDR2 is SYDVKM. V lost 6 bases and J lost 1, with 9 bases in between. This CDR3 has 14 amino acids. The CDR3, as DNA: TGTGCCAGCAGGGGAGGAGAGAACACCGGGGAGCTGTTTTTT. Protein sequence: CASRGGENTGELFF.

This clonotype was seen ten or more times. The chain joins TRBV20-1 to TRBJ2-5, with D perhaps matching TRBD1 (5 bases). This CDR3 has 15 residues. The V end was cut by 0 bases, the J end by 3 bases, with 14 bases between. Germline lookup yields CDR1 DFQATT and CDR2 SNEGSKA (reference sequence). The CDR3 region is CSARDLAGWEETQYF. DNA for the CDR3: TGCAGTGCTAGAGATCTCGCAGGGTGGGAAGAGACCCAGTACTTC.

This clonotype was found a few times. The chain joins TRBV6-2 or TRBV6-3 to TRBJ2-1; D is unresolved. The germline V gene has CDR1 MNHEY and CDR2 SVGEGT. The CDR3 has 11 amino acids. V was clipped by 7 bases and J by 6 bases, with 7 bases between them. The CDR3 region is CASTRRNEQFF. For the CDR3, the DNA is TGTGCCAGCACCAGGCGCAATGAGCAGTTCTTC.